This passage covers 3 T cell receptor beta chains from one sample sequenced in a study of T cell responses to AZD1222 COVID-19 vaccine. Assay used: immunoSEQ multiplex PCR; TCRdb lists only in-frame clones, some missing. The sample shows 95,000 to 100,000 clones, roughly 80% of them seen only once. The sequenced sample was peripheral blood, obtained 28 days after the second AZD1222 dose. The receptors derive from an adult who received the AZD1222 COVID-19 vaccine.

CDR3 region: CASSRGLAGGIEQFF. The CDR3, as DNA: TGTGCCAGCAGCCGCGGACTAGCGGGAGGGATTGAGCAGTTCTTC. The chain links TRBV6-5 to TRBJ2-1; TRBD2 matches 15 bases. Losses at the gene ends were 6 bases for V and 9 bases for J; bases not matched to a gene: 6. Germline loops: CDR1 MNHEY, CDR2 SVGAGI. There are 15 residues in the CDR3.

Only one count was recorded for this clone. The chain joins TRBV10-2 to TRBJ1-5, with 7 bases that match TRBD1. The CDR3 spans 15 residues. Per germline, CDR1 WSHSY and CDR2 SAAADI. The junction had 11 bases not matched to a gene; V was cut back by 6 bases and J by 6 bases. The CDR3 DNA is TGCGCCAGCAGATCCGACAGGGCTTTAACTCAGCCCCAGCATTTT. Translating gives CASRSDRALTQPQHF.

This clone was found a few times. This chain connects TRBV7-9 to TRBJ1-1; D ambiguous. There are 13 residues in the CDR3. The germline V and J ends were trimmed by 4 bases and 3 bases, with 9 bases remaining between them. CDR1 SEHNR and CDR2 FQNEAQ come from the germline V gene (reference sequence). The CDR3 DNA is TGTGCCAGCAGCTGGTTAGCGGACACTGAAGCTTTCTTT. It translates to CASSWLADTEAFF.